The next 2 T cell receptor beta chains were all read from a single sample in a study of CD8 T cells in Susac syndrome. Reverse transcription used about 0.45 to 1 ug RNA and random hexamers. TCRdb reprocessed the immunoSEQ multiplex PCR reads via MiXCR and lists one record per CDR3 protein. Of some 200,000 distinct CDR3 sequences in the sample, about 91% are singletons; the top ten hold 0.075% to 0.095%. The specimen sequenced was CD4+ T cells from PBMCs. Receptors originate from a human donor with Susac syndrome.

V usage is TRBV5-1 and J usage is TRBJ1-1; 9 nucleotides agree with TRBD1. The V gene's germline CDR1 is SGHRS and CDR2 YFSETQ. This CDR3 contains 13 residues. Trimming at V came to 3 bases and at J to 7 bases, leaving 4 bases not matched to a gene. The DNA for the CDR3 is TGCGCCAGCAGCTCGGGACAGGGCTTTGAAGCTTTCTTT. This gives the protein CASSSGQGFEAFF.

This rearrangement joins TRBV7-8 to TRBJ2-2, with TRBD2 matching 7 bases. The V gene's germline CDR1 is SGHVS and CDR2 FQNEAQ. This CDR3 spans 16 amino acids. Trimming took 8 bases from V and 0 from J; bases not matched to a gene: 9. Written as DNA, the CDR3 is TGTGCCAGCTTTTCGTCGCGGGGGACGAACACCGGGGAGCTGTTTTTT. Encoded protein: CASFSSRGTNTGELFF.